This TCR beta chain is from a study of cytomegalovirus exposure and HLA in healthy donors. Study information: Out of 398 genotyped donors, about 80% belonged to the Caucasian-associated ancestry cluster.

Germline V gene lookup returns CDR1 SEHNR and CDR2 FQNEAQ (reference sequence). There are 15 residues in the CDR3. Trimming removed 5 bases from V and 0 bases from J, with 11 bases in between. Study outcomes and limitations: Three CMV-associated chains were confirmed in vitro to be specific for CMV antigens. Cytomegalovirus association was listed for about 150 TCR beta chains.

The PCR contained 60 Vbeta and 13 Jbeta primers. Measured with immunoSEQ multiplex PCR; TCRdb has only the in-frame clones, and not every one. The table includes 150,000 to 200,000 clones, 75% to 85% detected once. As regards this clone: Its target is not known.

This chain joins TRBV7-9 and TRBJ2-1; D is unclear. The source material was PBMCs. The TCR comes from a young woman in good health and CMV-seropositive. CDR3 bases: TGTGCCAGCAGCCTCAAGCAGGACTCCTACAATGAGCAGTTCTTC. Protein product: CASSLKQDSYNEQFF.